This T cell receptor (beta chain) is drawn from a study of blood T cell repertoires in COVID-19 (TCRdb year 2020). Describing the broader study: The collaborator samples originated in the United States, Italy and Spain and spanned the acute and convalescent phases of COVID-19. The material from the prospective study consisted of cDNA or gDNA derived from T cells, B-cell-depleted T cells, or PBMCs. The dataset comprised deeply sampled blood TCRbeta repertoires from subjects exposed to, actively infected with, or recovered from COVID-19. The repertoires were released in a freely available public database intended as a resource for research on the immune response to SARS-CoV-2. Samples were obtained from the ongoing ImmuneRACE study (first 160 participants) and from 1,254 subjects provided by 6 global collaborators. Nearly every sample came with metadata listing a de-identified subject ID, COVID-19 status, age in years and sex. Where available, HLA class I and class II types were taken from metadata supplied by the sample provider and were not determined by assay-based typing.

The CDR1 and CDR2 encoded by the germline V gene are SGHTA and FQGTGA. The CDR3 measures 17 amino acids from cysteine to phenylalanine. Left in the record is the CDR3 DNA by itself, 51 bases read in frame from the first base. Clipping removes 3 bases from V and 2 bases from J, with 10 as the unmatched junction base count. Findings and caveats that apply to the study as a whole: How much clinical and demographic metadata was included differed by source and by participant, and the metadata was provided uncurated.

Only one count was recorded for this clone. Its antigen remains undetermined. Base qualities are not provided; no much larger clone lies one nucleotide away. TCRbeta CDR3 regions were amplified from genomic DNA using the immunoSEQ Assay, a bias-controlled multiplex PCR. Per the source publication's procedure: The number of nucleated cells in each sample was estimated by amplification of reference gene primers within the assay. To quantify the absolute abundance of each unique TCRbeta CDR3 rearrangement, sequence reads were collapsed and filtered. For each sample, productive Simpson clonality was calculated as the square root of Simpson's diversity index across productive rearrangements. The clones in this table, taken by TCRdb from immuneACCESS, are in-frame only. Not every clone is retained; where verified, under half of the shortfall comes from an unresolved V gene, and the cause of the rest is unknown. Clonal size and the V and J genes are those of that table, whereas D and trimming came from the DNA. This sample is represented by under 200,000 clones; almost 80% of them were singletons. The biggest ten clones account for roughly 17% of the sample.

Each collaborating institution followed its own protocols to collect whole blood in K2EDTA tubes. Collaborator samples were shipped for TCRbeta analysis as frozen whole blood, isolated PBMCs, or DNA extracted from either sample type. Material for sequencing was peripheral blood. The chain couples TRBV7-3 to TRBJ2-4, with 7 bases aligning to TRBD2. The receptor comes from a man in his 60s with active or convalescent COVID-19. The DNA sequence is given as TGTGCCAGCAGCTTGGACGGCGGGAGCGGGACCAAAAACATTCAGTACTTC. This sequence encodes CASSLDGGSGTKNIQYF.